This T cell receptor (beta chain) was found in a study of blood T cells in healthy people across ages. Study findings and constraints: Roughly linear declines in TCR beta diversity per million T cells occurred with age. Unsorted PBMC material precluded a definitive naive versus antigen-experienced comparison. Relative to aged donors, long-lived donors carried more naive CD4+ cells and displayed higher diversity.

PCR was performed a second time for roughly 7 to 11 cycles using a sample-barcoded 5' primer and a J-beta primer mix. In TCRdb, the 5' RACE reads were re-called with MiXCR into one record per CDR3 protein. The table lists some 670,000 distinct CDR3 sequences, 40% to 65% of them singletons. Every sample gave at least 5 micrograms of total RNA when it was extracted. Concerning this clonotype: The antigen is undetermined.

The length of the CDR3 is 15 residues. Germline loops: CDR1 MDHEN, CDR2 SYDVKM. Source material: blood. This TCR was recovered from a woman of 80 years or more in good health. The rearrangement links TRBV28 to TRBJ2-5; D ambiguous. The J call may not be correct, given that the DNA end is closer to TRBJ2-1. The CDR3 DNA is TGTGCCAGCAGCCCGCCGTCCCTTCTTCAAGAGACCCAGTTCTTC. Its protein is CASSPPSLLQETQFF.